The next 16 T cell receptor beta chains were all read from a single sample in a study of blood T cell repertoires in COVID-19. Generated by immunoSEQ multiplex PCR, the TCRdb table keeps only in-frame clones and is missing some. The sample has over 200,000 clones, 75% to 85% seen once. The sample was peripheral blood. The receptors were sampled from a woman aged 25 to 39 with COVID-19, enrolled during active disease.

The chain recombines TRBV7-6 with TRBJ2-7; TRBD1 matches 9 bases. Germline lookup yields CDR1 SGHVS and CDR2 FNYEAQ. The CDR3 contains 13 residues. J lost 5 bases, V lost 4 bases, and 3 bases had no gene match. For the CDR3, the DNA is TGTGCCAGCAGCTGGGACAGGGACCACGAGCAGTACTTC. Its translation is CASSWDRDHEQYF.

The V call is TRBV27, the J call TRBJ2-2; 11 bases line up with TRBD2. Germline V CDR1 and CDR2: MNHEY, SMNVEV (reference sequence). V gave up 3 bases and J gave up 2 bases; unmatched junction bases: 5. The CDR3 sequence is 17 residues long. CDR3 amino acids: CASSFRLAGGNTGELFF. The DNA for the CDR3 is TGTGCCAGCAGTTTTCGGCTAGCGGGGGGTAACACCGGGGAGCTGTTTTTT.

This clone has just one count. The gene calls are TRBV9 and TRBJ2-2, with a tentative D call TRBD2 (6 bases). This CDR3 is 14 amino acids long. Germline CDR1 and CDR2: SGDLS and YYNGEE. Deletions cut 4 bases from V and 3 bases from J, with 10 bases between. The CDR3 loop reads CASSTGEDTGELFF. The CDR3 region has the DNA TGTGCCAGCAGCACCGGGGAGGACACCGGGGAGCTGTTTTTT.

J is TRBJ1-2 and V is TRBV29-1; D unclear. CDR1 is SQVTM and CDR2 is ANQGSEA in the germline V gene. CDR3 length: 12 amino acids. V was clipped by 7 bases and J by 0 bases, with 9 bases between them. The CDR3 here is CSGGETNYGYTF. Written as DNA, the CDR3 is TGCAGCGGAGGTGAGACTAACTATGGCTACACCTTC.

The chain combines TRBV7-9 with TRBJ2-7; 10 nucleotides line up with TRBD2. Germline values: CDR1 SEHNR, CDR2 FQNEAQ (reference sequence). The CDR3 has 16 residues. Losses at the gene ends were 5 bases for V and 0 bases for J; bases not matched to a gene: 7. DNA for the CDR3: TGTGCCAGCAGCCCCCAGGGACTAGCGAGCTCCTACGAGCAGTACTTC. Encoded protein: CASSPQGLASSYEQYF.

Written as DNA, the CDR3 is TGTGCCAGCAGCGAAGGGACTAGCGGGGTCCTTTACGAGCAGTACTTC. Protein sequence: CASSEGTSGVLYEQYF. V and J are TRBV7-8 and TRBJ2-7, with 13 bases identical to TRBD2. Losses at the gene ends were 5 bases for V and 4 bases for J; bases not matched to a gene: 8. The CDR3 runs to 16 residues. From germline, CDR1 is SGHVS and CDR2 FQNEAQ.

This clone has only a few counts. The rearrangement joins TRBV5-5 to TRBJ2-7; TRBD1 aligns across 10 bases. V lost 0 bases and J lost 3; bases outside the gene matches: 3. This CDR3 region has 15 residues. Germline V gives CDR1 SGHKS, CDR2 YYEKEE (reference sequence). The CDR3 region is CASSLGQGASYEQYF. In DNA form, the CDR3 reads TGTGCCAGCAGCTTGGGACAGGGGGCAAGCTACGAGCAGTACTTC.

V gene TRBV5-3 combines with J gene TRBJ1-5; a possible D gene is TRBD1 (5 bases). TRBV5-3 is recorded as an ORF, its role being uncertain. The germline V and J ends were trimmed by 0 bases and 6 bases, with 7 bases remaining between them. The CDR3 runs to 13 residues. The CDR3 protein is CARSLARAQPQHF. The CDR3 nucleotides are TGTGCCAGAAGCTTGGCCAGGGCTCAGCCCCAGCATTTT.

This chain joins TRBV5-4 and TRBJ2-7; possible D gene TRBD1, 7 bases. CDR1 is SGHNT and CDR2 is YYREEE in the germline V gene (reference sequence). This CDR3 is built from 15 residues. V was pared by 0 bases and J by 4 bases, with 14 bases between. CDR3 nucleotides: TGTGCCAGCAGCTTGGACGCGGGGACAGCTTACGAGCAGTACTTC. Translation gives CASSLDAGTAYEQYF.

This rearrangement joins TRBV7-2 to TRBJ1-5, with D possibly matching TRBD1 (6 bases). The ends were cut back, 5 bases at V and 3 bases at J, with 17 bases in the middle. The CDR3 totals 16 residues. Per germline, CDR1 SGHTA and CDR2 FQGNSA. The CDR3 is CASSNGRGGVNQPQHF. In DNA, the CDR3 is TGTGCCAGCAGCAACGGCAGGGGAGGGGTCAATCAGCCCCAGCATTTT.

This sequence joins TRBV11-2 and TRBJ2-3, with TRBD1 identical over 7 bases. V was clipped by 1 base and J by 5 bases; unmatched bases: 6. The CDR3 has 15 residues. The germline gives CDR1 SGHAT, CDR2 FQNNGV. For the CDR3, the DNA is TGTGCCAGCAGCTTAGCCCCAGACAGGGAAGATACGCAGTATTTT. Its translation is CASSLAPDREDTQYF.

The V and J genes are TRBV3-1 (or the pseudogene TRBV3-2) and TRBJ2-4; a weak D match, TRBD1 (7 bases). Trimming cost V 4 bases and J 6 bases, with 13 bases left between them. CDR3 size: 14 residues. In germline, CDR1 is LGHDT, CDR2 YNNKEL (reference sequence). The CDR3 sequence is CASSRARGANIQYF. The CDR3 DNA sequence: TGTGCCAGCAGCCGGGCCAGGGGGGCAAACATTCAGTACTTC.

This chain connects TRBV14 to TRBJ2-2; possible D gene TRBD2, 7 bases. CDR3 length equals 15 residues. V lost 6 bases and J lost 3, with 14 bases in between. Germline V gene sequence: CDR1 SGHDN, CDR2 FVKESK. The CDR3 DNA reads as TGTGCCAGCAGATCGGGGGGCATCGACACCGGGGAGCTGTTTTTT. This encodes CASRSGGIDTGELFF.

The chain is built from TRBV5-1 and TRBJ2-3, with TRBD1 matching 10 bases. V trimming: 5 bases; J trimming: 5 bases; junction bases outside the gene matches: 5. Germline CDR1 reads SGHRS; CDR2 reads YFSETQ. This CDR3 is 14 amino acids long. The CDR3 nucleotides read TGCGCCAGCAGTCCGGGACAGGGGAAAGATACGCAGTATTTT. This encodes CASSPGQGKDTQYF.

This clone was seen a few times. The chain carries TRBV9 and TRBJ2-3; 10 nucleotides align to TRBD2. J gave up 6 bases and V 2 bases, and 15 bases lay outside the gene matches. Germline V gene data show CDR1 as SGDLS and CDR2 as YYNGEE. The CDR3 extends over 18 amino acids. CDR3 loop: CASSVLKGAGGPSDTQYF. CDR3 DNA sequence: TGTGCCAGCAGCGTCCTGAAAGGAGCGGGAGGGCCATCTGATACGCAGTATTTT.

The genes are TRBV7-2 and TRBJ2-3, with 9 positions matching TRBD2. Trimming cost V 5 bases and J 4 bases; bases outside gene matches: 13. Germline values: CDR1 SGHTA, CDR2 FQGNSA. This CDR3 has 17 amino acids. The CDR3 region has the DNA TGTGCCAGCAGCCCTCGGGGGGCGGGAGGGCGTTCAGATACGCAGTATTTT. Protein sequence: CASSPRGAGGRSDTQYF. The full variable domain, its missing parts supplied by reference TRBV7-2 and TRBJ2-3, is GAGVSQSPSNKVTEKGKDVELRCDPISGHTALYWYRQSLGQGLEFLIYFQGNSAPDKSGLPSDRFSAERTGGSVSTLTIQRTQQEDSAVYLCASSPRGAGGRSDTQYFGPGTRLTVL.